This passage covers 30 T cell receptor beta chains from one sample sequenced in a study of cytomegalovirus exposure and HLA in healthy donors (dated by TCRdb to 2015 to 2018). Library preparation employed the immunoSEQ multiplex PCR assay. For the multiplex PCR, a mixture combining 60 forward primers for TCR Vbeta segments and 13 reverse primers for TCR Jbeta segments was used. In its TCRdb copy, this immuneACCESS table keeps in-frame sequences only and misses some clones. Where compared with another copy, unresolved V genes explain less than half of these, and the others have no known cause. This sample has roughly 170,000 clones in its table, and about 80% of those were observed once. The top ten constitute about 1.3% of the sample. Sequencing was performed on PBMCs. Receptors originate from a man under 40 in good health and CMV-seronegative.

This clone came up once. V is TRBV18 and J is TRBJ1-1, with no clear D. V dropped 2 bases and J dropped 4 bases, with 11 bases sitting between them. CDR3 length: 14 amino acids. Germline CDR1 KGHSH, CDR2 LQKENI. The DNA of the CDR3 is TGTGCCAGCTCACCAGCGGGTTCGGGCACTGAAGCTTTCTTT. This sequence encodes CASSPAGSGTEAFF.

The V call is TRBV5-1, the J call TRBJ1-4; D perhaps matches TRBD1 (6 bases). V was trimmed by 4 bases and J by 2 bases, leaving 9 bases between them. The CDR3 is 14 amino acids. Germline V gene sequence: CDR1 SGHRS, CDR2 YFSETQ. In DNA form, the CDR3 reads TGCGCCAGCAGCCGCCAGGGGACTAATGAAAAACTGTTTTTT. This translates into CASSRQGTNEKLFF.

The V call is TRBV9, the J call TRBJ2-1, with TRBD2 identical over 9 bases. In germline, CDR1 is SGDLS, CDR2 YYNGEE. J gave up 2 bases and V 4 bases, and 4 bases lay outside the gene matches. CDR3 length equals 15 residues. The CDR3, as DNA: TGTGCCAGCAGCATTGGCGGGGGGGCCTACAATGAGCAGTTCTTC. Its translation is CASSIGGGAYNEQFF.

The rearrangement uses TRBV7-8 and TRBJ1-1, with TRBD1 matching 7 bases. V dropped 0 bases and J dropped 1; count of bases not matched to a gene: 11. CDR3 size: 18 residues. The germline gives CDR1 SGHVS, CDR2 FQNEAQ. CDR3 amino acids: CASSLATVRGQENTEAFF. In nucleotides, the CDR3 is TGTGCCAGCAGCTTAGCCACAGTCCGCGGACAGGAGAACACTGAAGCTTTCTTT.

The gene calls are TRBV6-5 and TRBJ2-3, with 11 positions matching TRBD2. CDR3 length: 14 residues. With V trimmed by 3 bases and J by 4 bases, 0 bases remained unmatched. CDR1 MNHEY and CDR2 SVGAGI come from the germline V gene. The CDR3 sequence: CASSYSGGADTQYF. DNA of the CDR3: TGTGCCAGCAGTTATAGCGGGGGGGCAGATACGCAGTATTTT.

The table lists this clone with a few counts. The junction shows a germline mismatch at one end, possibly a read error. Other DNA variants within this sample encode the same CDR3. This sequence joins TRBV6-5 and TRBJ1-1, with TRBD1 as a possible D gene (6 bases). This CDR3 is built from 14 residues. The germline V gene encodes CDR1 MNHEY and CDR2 SVGAGI. CDR3 sequence reads: CAIGRRGAGTEAFF. CDR3 nucleotides: TGCGCCATCGGGAGGAGGGGGGCGGGTACTGAAGCTTTCTTT.

This clone appeared once. The gene calls are TRBV28 and TRBJ2-2, with D maybe TRBD2 (6 bases). Trimming pared 1 base from V and 2 bases from J, leaving 17 bases between. The CDR3 has 18 amino acids. Germline CDR1 and CDR2: MDHEN and SYDVKM. In nucleotides, the CDR3 is TGTGCCAGCAGTTTATTTCCGGGACTTAGGACAAACACCGGGGAGCTGTTTTTT. This encodes CASSLFPGLRTNTGELFF.

The chain employs TRBV5-8 and TRBJ2-5, with 12 bases fitting TRBD2. The CDR3 contains 14 residues. Germline CDR1 is SGHTS and CDR2 is YDEGEE. J lost 0 bases, V lost 7 bases, and 1 base had no gene match. The chain's CDR3 is CASLAGGYQETQYF. CDR3 DNA sequence: TGTGCCAGCCTAGCGGGAGGGTACCAAGAGACCCAGTACTTC.

The chain is built from TRBV28 and TRBJ2-7, with 9 positions matching TRBD1. The CDR3 length is 15 residues. The germline CDR1 and CDR2 sequences are MDHEN and SYDVKM. Germline trimming cut 2 bases from V and 7 bases from J; bases unmatched to any gene: 9. The CDR3 region has the DNA TGTGCCAGCAGTTTAGGAGGACAGGGGTCAGGGGAGCAGTACTTC. It yields the protein CASSLGGQGSGEQYF.

The gene calls are TRBV4-1 and TRBJ2-1; 10 nucleotides match TRBD1. This CDR3 spans 17 amino acids. With V trimmed by 2 bases and J by 9 bases, 13 bases remained unmatched. Germline CDR1 reads MGHRA; CDR2 reads YSYEKL. This CDR3 is CASSQTGTGDSWGEQFF. The DNA for the CDR3 is TGCGCCAGCAGCCAAACCGGGACAGGGGATTCATGGGGTGAGCAGTTCTTC.

J is TRBJ2-7 and V is TRBV28; tentative D call: TRBD2 (6 bases). Trimming took off 2 bases at V and 3 bases at J, with 14 bases between the two ends. CDR3 length: 15 residues. Germline V gene data show CDR1 as MDHEN and CDR2 as SYDVKM. CDR3: CASSLVAGPVYEQYF. The DNA for the CDR3 is TGTGCCAGCAGTTTAGTGGCGGGGCCCGTCTACGAGCAGTACTTC.

The V call is TRBV6-5, the J call TRBJ2-5, with a weak D call TRBD1 (6 bases). This CDR3 has 13 residues. The V end lost 6 bases, the J end lost 5 bases, and 13 bases lay between the germline ends. Germline V gene data show CDR1 as MNHEY and CDR2 as SVGAGI. CDR3 region: CASRTGSRETQYF. In nucleotides, the CDR3 is TGTGCCAGCAGAACAGGGTCGAGGGAGACCCAGTACTTC.

The chain recombines TRBV29-1 with TRBJ1-2; possible D gene TRBD1, 6 bases. Germline CDR1 reads SQVTM; CDR2 reads ANQGSEA. The V and J ends lost 4 bases and 8 bases respectively, with 17 bases between them. This CDR3 has 13 amino acids. The CDR3 spells CSVGVWGQEGYTF. CDR3 coding DNA: TGCAGCGTTGGCGTCTGGGGGCAGGAGGGCTACACCTTC.

This clone turned up a few times. V and J are TRBV4-1 and TRBJ1-5; a weak D match, TRBD1 (5 bases). This CDR3 is built from 15 residues. Germline V gives CDR1 MGHRA, CDR2 YSYEKL. Trimming removed 4 bases at V and 7 bases at J, with 17 bases between. The CDR3 DNA sequence: TGCGCCAGCAGCCTCTCGGGGGGGGGAGGACAGCCCCAGCATTTT. This encodes CASSLSGGGGQPQHF.

This clone was observed a handful of times. The chain joins TRBV5-3 to TRBJ2-7; 14 nucleotides align to TRBD2. TRBV5-3 is filed as an ORF, its function uncertain. J was trimmed by 2 bases and V by 7 bases; bases with no gene match: 5. The CDR3 is made up of 15 amino acids. The CDR3 nucleotides are TGTGCCAGAGGGACTAGCGGGGGAGTTCCCTACGAGCAGTACTTC. Residues: CARGTSGGVPYEQYF.

This clone appeared once. The rearrangement joins TRBV10-3 to TRBJ2-7, with 7 bases fitting TRBD1. Per the germline V gene, CDR1 is ENHRY and CDR2 is SYGVKD. The junction had 3 bases not matched to a gene; V was cut back by 10 bases and J by 0 bases. The CDR3 runs 12 residues. Here the CDR3 DNA reads TGTGCCACCGGGACAGCCTCCTACGAGCAGTACTTC. It specifies CATGTASYEQYF.

This clone was picked up a small number of times. The chain joins TRBV30 to TRBJ1-6, with 7 bases fitting TRBD1. The ends lost 8 bases at V and 7 bases at J; junction bases unmatched: 8. The V gene's germline CDR1 is GTSNPN and CDR2 SVGIG (reference sequence). This CDR3 contains 13 residues. Here the CDR3 reads CATSDRDNSPLHF. CDR3 bases: TGTGCCACCTCAGACAGGGACAATTCACCCCTCCACTTT.

The chain combines TRBV5-1 with TRBJ2-1, with a possible D match to TRBD1 (6 bases). The germline V gene has CDR1 SGHRS and CDR2 YFSETQ. V was pared by 4 bases and J by 0 bases, with 11 bases between. CDR3 length equals 15 residues. CDR3 amino acids: CASSMDSLSYNEQFF. In DNA form, the CDR3 reads TGCGCCAGCAGCATGGACAGTCTCTCCTACAATGAGCAGTTCTTC.

The chain joins TRBV19 to TRBJ2-3; 11 bases match TRBD1. The germline V gene encodes CDR1 LNHDA and CDR2 SQIVND (reference sequence). The CDR3 contains 15 residues. The J segment lost 4 bases and the V segment lost 3 bases, leaving 3 bases of the junction unmatched. The CDR3 nucleotides are TGTGCCAGTAGTATCGGACAGGGGGCCGCAGATACGCAGTATTTT. This encodes CASSIGQGAADTQYF.

J is TRBJ1-1 and V is TRBV20-1; D is ambiguous. The CDR3 is made up of 11 amino acids. With 3 bases removed from V and 11 bases from J, the gap between germline ends came to 13 bases. Germline lookup yields CDR1 DFQATT and CDR2 SNEGSKA (reference sequence). CDR3 amino acids: CSASLLTGAFF. The CDR3 nucleotides are TGCAGTGCTAGCCTACTAACTGGGGCTTTCTTT.

The chain carries TRBV18 and TRBJ2-5; D not certain. This CDR3 region has 15 residues. The V and J ends lost 0 bases and 5 bases respectively, with 13 bases between them. CDR1 KGHSH and CDR2 LQKENI come from the germline V gene. The CDR3 reads CASSPPQRSDETQYF. The DNA for the CDR3 is TGTGCCAGCTCACCACCCCAGCGCAGTGACGAGACCCAGTACTTC.

The rearrangement uses TRBV30 and TRBJ1-5; no definite D call. The CDR3 runs 14 residues. Germline V CDR1 and CDR2: GTSNPN, SVGIG (reference sequence). Trimming removed 2 bases from V and 6 bases from J, with 14 bases in between. The CDR3 region has the DNA TGTGCCTGGAGTACCCGAAGTGGAGGTCAGCCCCAGCATTTT. Protein product: CAWSTRSGGQPQHF.

The gene calls are TRBV2 and TRBJ2-1; 9 nucleotides match TRBD1. Germline lookup yields CDR1 SNHLY and CDR2 FYNNEI. CDR3 size: 16 residues. The V gene end was trimmed by 4 bases and the J gene end by 7 bases; junction bases not matched to a gene: 11. In nucleotides, the CDR3 is TGTGCCAGCAGTGTTGAGACAGGGGGTAGTAAGAATGAGCAGTTCTTC. It encodes CASSVETGGSKNEQFF.

V usage is TRBV7-6 and J usage is TRBJ1-2; perhaps TRBD1 as D (6 bases). The CDR3 sequence is 13 residues long. V was trimmed by 2 bases and J by 5 bases, leaving 9 bases between them. CDR1 and CDR2 (germline): SGHVS, FNYEAQ. This CDR3 reads CASSLQGWYGYTF. The CDR3 nucleotides read TGTGCCAGCAGCTTACAGGGGTGGTATGGCTACACCTTC.

This sequence joins TRBV28 and TRBJ2-5; D is possibly TRBD2 (6 bases). CDR3 length: 12 residues. Germline V gene sequence: CDR1 MDHEN, CDR2 SYDVKM. Trimming left V 6 bases short and J 5 bases short, with 10 bases between. CDR3 amino acids: CASSRLGETQYF. DNA for the CDR3: TGTGCCAGCAGCCGACTAGGGGAGACCCAGTACTTC.

This clone has just a few counts. This sequence joins TRBV30 and TRBJ2-7; TRBD1 is a possible D gene (6 bases). V dropped 5 bases and J dropped 9 bases, with 14 bases sitting between them. This CDR3 spans 11 amino acids. CDR1 is GTSNPN and CDR2 is SVGIG in the germline V gene (reference sequence). DNA of the CDR3: TGTGCCTGGGGGGGCAGCCGGGGGCAGTACTTC. Protein sequence: CAWGGSRGQYF. Filled out from reference TRBV30 and TRBJ2-7, the complete variable domain reads SQTIHQWPATLVQPVGSPLSLECTVEGTSNPNLYWYRQAAGRGLQLLFYSVGIGQISSEVPQNLSASRPQDRQFILSSKKLLLSDSGFYLCAWGGSRGQYFGPGTRLTVT.

The gene calls are TRBV25-1 and TRBJ2-5; D remains ambiguous. The CDR3 runs 14 residues. Between the trimmed V and J ends, which lost 1 base and 5 bases, there was a span of 11 bases. Germline-derived CDR1 and CDR2 are MGHDK and SYGVNS. CDR3 loop: CASSECQVRETQYF. The CDR3 DNA follows: TGTGCCAGCAGTGAATGCCAGGTACGGGAGACCCAGTACTTC.

The CDR3 DNA sequence: TGTGCCAGCTCGGGGACAACCACAGATACGCAGTATTTT. Translation: CASSGTTTDTQYF. The chain has TRBV18 and TRBJ2-3; possible D gene TRBD1, 6 bases. CDR3 length equals 13 residues. Germline CDR1 reads KGHSH; CDR2 reads LQKENI. With 6 bases removed from V and 2 bases from J, the gap between germline ends came to 9 bases.

With regard to this clone: This CDR3 is also generated by other DNA sequences in the sample. This CDR3 is CASSSTGGSGNTIYF. The CDR3 DNA follows: TGCGCCAGCAGCTCGACAGGGGGCTCTGGAAACACCATATATTTT. The chain joins TRBV5-1 to TRBJ1-3, with 9 bases lining up with TRBD1. Germline CDR1 and CDR2: SGHRS and YFSETQ. The CDR3 sequence is 15 residues long. Unmatched junction bases numbered 1, after V lost 3 bases and J lost 0 bases.

The V and J genes are TRBV5-6 and TRBJ2-3; D remains ambiguous. This CDR3 is built from 13 residues. With 6 bases removed from V and 2 bases from J, the gap between germline ends came to 10 bases. The germline CDR1 and CDR2 sequences are SGHDT and YYEEEE. The CDR3 is CASTQHHTDTQYF. In DNA, the CDR3 is TGTGCCAGCACCCAACACCACACAGATACGCAGTATTTT.